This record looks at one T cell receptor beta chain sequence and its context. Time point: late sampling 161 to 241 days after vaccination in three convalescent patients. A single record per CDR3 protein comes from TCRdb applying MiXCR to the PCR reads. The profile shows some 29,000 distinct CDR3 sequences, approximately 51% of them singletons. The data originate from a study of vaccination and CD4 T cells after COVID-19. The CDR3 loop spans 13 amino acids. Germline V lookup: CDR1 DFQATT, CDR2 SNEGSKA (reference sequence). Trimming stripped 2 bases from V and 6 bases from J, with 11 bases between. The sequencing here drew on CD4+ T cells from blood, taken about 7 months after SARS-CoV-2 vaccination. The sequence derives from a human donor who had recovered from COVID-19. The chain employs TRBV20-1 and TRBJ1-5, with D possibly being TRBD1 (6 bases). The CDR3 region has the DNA TGCAGTGCTAGACGACAGGTCGGTCAGCCCCAGCATTTT. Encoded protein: CSARRQVGQPQHF.